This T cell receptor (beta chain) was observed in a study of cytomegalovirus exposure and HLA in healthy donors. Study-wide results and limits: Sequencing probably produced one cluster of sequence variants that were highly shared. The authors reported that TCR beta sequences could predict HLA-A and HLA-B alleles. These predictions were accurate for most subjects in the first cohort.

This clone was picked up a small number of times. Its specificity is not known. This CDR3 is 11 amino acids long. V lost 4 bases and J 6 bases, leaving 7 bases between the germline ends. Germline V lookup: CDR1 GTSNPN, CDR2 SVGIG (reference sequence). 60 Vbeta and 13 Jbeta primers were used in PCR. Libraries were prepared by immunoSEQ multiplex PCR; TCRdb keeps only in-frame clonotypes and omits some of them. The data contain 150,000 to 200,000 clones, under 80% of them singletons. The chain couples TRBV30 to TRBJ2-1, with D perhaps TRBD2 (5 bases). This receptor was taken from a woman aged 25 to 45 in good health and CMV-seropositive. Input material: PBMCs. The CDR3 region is CAWMSGNEQFF. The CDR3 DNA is TGTGCCTGGATGAGCGGCAATGAGCAGTTCTTC. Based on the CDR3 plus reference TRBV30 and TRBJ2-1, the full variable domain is SQTIHQWPATLVQPVGSPLSLECTVEGTSNPNLYWYRQAAGRGLQLLFYSVGIGQISSEVPQNLSASRPQDRQFILSSKKLLLSDSGFYLCAWMSGNEQFFGPGTRLTVL.